This TCR beta chain was documented in a study of molecular identifiers for immune sequencing clone quantification. V lost 8 bases and J lost 1, with 9 bases in between. This CDR3 contains 12 residues. Germline V gene lookup returns CDR1 MDHEN and CDR2 SYDVKM. This clonotype turned up a few times. Antigen unknown. The authors built bulk TCR libraries by previously described methods with listed TCR primers. A single record per CDR3 protein comes from TCRdb applying MiXCR to the PCR reads. This sample yields around 470,000 distinct CDR3 sequences, of which 20% to 25% are seen a single time; more than 0.8% belongs to the top ten. Study-level points and caveats: Shared barcodes on identical TCR molecules could underestimate the sizes of highly expanded clones.

The chain employs TRBV28 and TRBJ2-7, with D possibly matching TRBD1 (6 bases). The TCR originated in a human donor in good health. Some libraries in this study had Jurkat cell RNA spiked in. Material: naive CD8+ T cells from blood, with Jurkat cell RNA spiked in. Subset meaning: FACS-sorted CD8+CD4-CCR7+CD45RA+ naive T cells. The CDR3 protein is CASQDSSYEQYF. The CDR3 nucleotides read TGTGCCAGCCAGGACAGTTCCTACGAGCAGTACTTC.